Listed here are 13 T cell receptor beta chains from one sample, sequenced in a study of blood T cell repertoires in COVID-19. Here immunoSEQ multiplex PCR was the method, and the copy in TCRdb shows in-frame clones only, minus some. The sample has 220,000 or so clones, about 88% seen once. Source material: peripheral blood. These receptor sequences come from a woman between 45 and 60 years old with COVID-19, enrolled during active disease.

This clone was counted only a few times. This chain connects TRBV27 to TRBJ2-1, with D tentatively TRBD2 (6 bases). The germline V gene encodes CDR1 MNHEY and CDR2 SMNVEV (reference sequence). Deletions cut 7 bases from V and 6 bases from J, with 16 bases between. The length of the CDR3 is 14 residues. CDR3 protein: CASTKVWDSNEQFF. The DNA of the CDR3 is TGTGCCAGCACTAAGGTGTGGGACTCCAATGAGCAGTTCTTC.

V and J are TRBV28 and TRBJ2-3, with TRBD2 matching 13 bases. CDR3 length equals 16 residues. V gave up 4 bases and J gave up 7 bases; unmatched junction bases: 8. Germline assignment: CDR1 MDHEN and CDR2 SYDVKM. The CDR3, as DNA: TGTGCCAGCAGTTCCGGGACTAGCGGGGAGGTGTATACGCAGTATTTT. It yields the protein CASSSGTSGEVYTQYF.

The rearrangement links TRBV13 to TRBJ2-3; 10 nucleotides align to TRBD1. The CDR3 contains 16 residues. Trimming at V came to 5 bases and at J to 5 bases, leaving 10 bases not matched to a gene. Germline CDR1 PRHDT, CDR2 FYEKMQ (reference sequence). The CDR3 nucleotides are TGTGCCAGCAGCCCTGCGACAGGGGGCATAAGAGATACGCAGTATTTT. Residues: CASSPATGGIRDTQYF.

The chain combines TRBV5-1 with TRBJ1-1; D remains unclear. The germline V gene encodes CDR1 SGHRS and CDR2 YFSETQ. The CDR3 loop spans 13 amino acids. V shed 4 bases and J shed 4 bases, with 11 bases lying between them. The CDR3 protein is CASSPGGPTEAFF. The CDR3, as DNA: TGCGCCAGCAGCCCTGGAGGACCCACTGAAGCTTTCTTT.

This chain joins TRBV20-1 and TRBJ2-5; 7 bases agree with TRBD2. Losses at the gene ends were 8 bases for V and 2 bases for J; bases not matched to a gene: 2. CDR3 length: 11 residues. Germline values: CDR1 DFQATT, CDR2 SNEGSKA (reference sequence). The CDR3 sequence: CSSGVQETQYF. The DNA of the CDR3 is TGCAGTAGCGGGGTACAAGAGACCCAGTACTTC.

The chain joins TRBV10-2 to TRBJ2-1; 8 bases align to TRBD1. Germline trimming cut 6 bases from V and 8 bases from J; bases unmatched to any gene: 12. Germline CDR1 and CDR2: WSHSY and SAAADI. The CDR3 runs to 15 residues. Written as DNA, the CDR3 is TGCGCCAGCAGAAGAACAGGGGGGTTGAAGGATGAGCAGTTCTTC. Residues: CASRRTGGLKDEQFF.

The chain links TRBV19 to TRBJ1-5, with D unresolved. The CDR3 has 14 amino acids. The germline gives CDR1 LNHDA, CDR2 SQIVND (reference sequence). V shed 0 bases and J shed 1 base, with 4 bases lying between them. CDR3 sequence: CASSIDGSNQPQHF. In DNA, the CDR3 is TGTGCCAGTAGTATAGACGGGAGCAATCAGCCCCAGCATTTT.

The rearrangement uses TRBV4-2 and TRBJ1-1; D call uncertain. CDR3 size: 15 residues. CDR1 is LGHNA and CDR2 is YNFKEQ in the germline V gene. V gave up 0 bases and J gave up 8 bases, with 16 bases separating them. CDR3 nucleotides: TGTGCCAGCAGCCAAGATCGGGGTGAGGGAAGGGAAGCTTTCTTT. Its protein product is CASSQDRGEGREAFF.

CDR3 residues: CASSLYSSGGAGEQFF. CDR3 DNA sequence: TGTGCCAGCAGCTTGTATAGTAGCGGGGGGGCCGGTGAGCAGTTCTTC. The V gene is TRBV5-6, the J gene TRBJ2-1; TRBD2 agrees at 11 bases. After removal of 1 base from V and 9 bases from J, the junction contained 9 bases not matched to a gene. The CDR3 extends over 16 amino acids. Looked up from germline, CDR1 is SGHDT and CDR2 is YYEEEE.

The V call is TRBV9, the J call TRBJ1-3, with D perhaps matching TRBD1 (6 bases). From germline, CDR1 is SGDLS and CDR2 YYNGEE. The length of the CDR3 is 17 residues. V gave up 0 bases and J gave up 0 bases, with 13 bases separating them. Here the CDR3 reads CASSVEDRPSSGNTIYF. The DNA for the CDR3 is TGTGCCAGCAGCGTAGAAGACAGGCCGAGCTCTGGAAACACCATATATTTT.

The V call is TRBV10-1, the J call TRBJ1-5; no reliable D call. Deletions cut 0 bases from V and 6 bases from J, with 9 bases between. CDR3 length equals 14 residues. CDR1 and CDR2 (germline): WNHNN, SYGVQD (reference sequence). CDR3 coding DNA: TGCGCCAGCAGTGAGTCCGGGGAGGGTCAGCCCCAGCATTTT. Translating gives CASSESGEGQPQHF.

The rearrangement joins TRBV7-2 to TRBJ1-2; a weak D match, TRBD1 (6 bases). This CDR3 region has 18 residues. V lost 5 bases, J lost 0 bases, and 22 bases lay in between. Germline CDR1 is SGHTA and CDR2 is FQGNSA. The CDR3 spells CASSNPARTGSANYGYTF. The DNA of the CDR3 is TGTGCCAGCAGCAACCCCGCTCGTACAGGGTCCGCTAACTATGGCTACACCTTC.

In DNA, the CDR3 is TGTGCCAGCAGCCCGGACACCCCCAGCTCTGGAAACACCATATATTTT. This translates into CASSPDTPSSGNTIYF. The chain is built from TRBV7-2 and TRBJ1-3, with a possible D match to TRBD1 (5 bases). Trimming removed 5 bases from V and 0 bases from J, with 14 bases in between. Per the germline V gene, CDR1 is SGHTA and CDR2 is FQGNSA. This CDR3 contains 16 residues.